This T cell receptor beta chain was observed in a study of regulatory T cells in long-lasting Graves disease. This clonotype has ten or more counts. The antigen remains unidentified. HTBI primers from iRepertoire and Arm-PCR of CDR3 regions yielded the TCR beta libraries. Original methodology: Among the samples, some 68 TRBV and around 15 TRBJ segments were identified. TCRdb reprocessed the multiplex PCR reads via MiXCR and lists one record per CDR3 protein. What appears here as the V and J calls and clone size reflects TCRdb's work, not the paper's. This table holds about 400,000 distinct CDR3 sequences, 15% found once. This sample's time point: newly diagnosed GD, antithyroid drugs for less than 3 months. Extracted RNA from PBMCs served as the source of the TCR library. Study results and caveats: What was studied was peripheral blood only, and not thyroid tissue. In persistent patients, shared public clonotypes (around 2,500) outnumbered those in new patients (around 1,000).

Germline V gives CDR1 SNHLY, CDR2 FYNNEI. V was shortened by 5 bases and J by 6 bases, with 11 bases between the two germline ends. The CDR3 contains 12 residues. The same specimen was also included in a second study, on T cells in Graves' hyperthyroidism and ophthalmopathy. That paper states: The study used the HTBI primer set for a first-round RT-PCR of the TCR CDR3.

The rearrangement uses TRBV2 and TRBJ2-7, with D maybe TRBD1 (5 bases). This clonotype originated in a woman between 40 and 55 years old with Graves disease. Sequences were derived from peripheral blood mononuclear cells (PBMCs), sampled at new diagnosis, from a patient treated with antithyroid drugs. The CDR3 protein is CASSKTGSEQYF. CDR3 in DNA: TGTGCCAGCAGTAAAACAGGATCCGAGCAGTACTTC.